One and the same sample provided the 10 T cell receptor beta chains below, sequenced in a study of T-cell memory formation after mild COVID-19. TCRdb redid the calling of the 5' RACE reads with MiXCR, one entry per CDR3 protein. The sample includes about 88,000 distinct CDR3 sequences, 25% of them seen just once. Sequencing used PBMCs or a T cell subset sorted from them (not recorded which). The source is a man between 18 and 29 years old who had mild COVID-19 (a few samples of this study predate the infection). Cell type and time point are not known.

The gene calls are TRBV6-5 and TRBJ2-7, with 8 bases aligning to TRBD1. Per germline, CDR1 MNHEY and CDR2 SVGAGI. The V segment lost 5 bases and the J segment 3 bases; nucleotides outside the gene matches: 6. The CDR3 is 14 residues long. The DNA for the CDR3 is TGTGCCAGCAGTACTGGAGGGACAGGCTACGAGCAGTACGTC. It encodes CASSTGGTGYEQYV.

In its sample, this clonotype was seen a few times. The chain is built from TRBV12-3 or TRBV12-4 and TRBJ2-4, with D possibly matching TRBD2 (5 bases). Trimming cost V 6 bases and J 2 bases, with 17 bases left between them. CDR3 length: 16 residues. CDR3 residues: CASSPSGMSSKNIQYF. Here the CDR3 DNA reads TGTGCCAGCAGCCCTTCGGGAATGAGCTCCAAAAACATTCAGTACTTC.

The chain links TRBV9 to TRBJ1-2; 12 nucleotides match TRBD1. The CDR3 contains 14 residues. Germline-derived CDR1 and CDR2 are SGDLS and YYNGEE. V was clipped by 4 bases and J by 7 bases; unmatched bases: 5. The DNA for the CDR3 is TGTGCCAGCAGCTACGGGACAGGGGGCACTGGCTACACCTTC. This encodes CASSYGTGGTGYTF.

V gene TRBV7-6 combines with J gene TRBJ2-5; tentatively, D is TRBD1 (6 bases). The CDR3 length is 14 residues. Trimming took off 5 bases at V and 5 bases at J, with 15 bases between the two ends. The germline V gene has CDR1 SGHVS and CDR2 FNYEAQ. CDR3 sequence: CASSRQVARETQYF. DNA of the CDR3: TGTGCCAGCAGCCGACAGGTCGCGAGGGAGACCCAGTACTTC.

V and J are TRBV4-3 and TRBJ2-7, with TRBD1 matching over 8 bases. Germline V gives CDR1 LGHNA, CDR2 YSLEER. The V and J ends lost 0 bases and 6 bases, in that order; junction bases with no gene match: 13. The CDR3 is made up of 17 amino acids. The DNA of the CDR3 is TGCGCCAGCAGCCAAGAAGGTCCCCGCTCAACAGGGGGCGAGCAGTACTTC. Its translation: CASSQEGPRSTGGEQYF.

The chain carries TRBV7-4 and TRBJ2-3; TRBD2 might be the D (5 bases). Germline V gene lookup returns CDR1 SGHVT and CDR2 SQSDAQ. Trimming pared 1 base from V and 15 bases from J, leaving 17 bases between. This CDR3 is built from 13 residues. Written as DNA, the CDR3 is TGTGCCAGCAGCTTAGTATTTGTGCCTCCGGGATATTTT. Translation: CASSLVFVPPGYF.

This sequence joins TRBV20-1 and TRBJ1-2; D is perhaps TRBD1 (6 bases). With 6 bases removed from V and 5 bases from J, the gap between germline ends came to 10 bases. The CDR3 is made up of 11 amino acids. Germline-derived CDR1 and CDR2 are DFQATT and SNEGSKA (reference sequence). The CDR3 loop is CSAGQGYGYTF. The DNA for the CDR3 is TGCAGTGCGGGGCAGGGGTATGGCTACACCTTC.

This sequence joins TRBV2 and TRBJ1-6, with D hard to call. Germline-derived CDR1 and CDR2 are SNHLY and FYNNEI. Trimming removed 2 bases from V and 5 bases from J, with 13 bases in between. The CDR3 sequence is 16 residues long. Here the CDR3 reads CASSEYRAGNNSPLHF. CDR3 bases: TGTGCCAGCAGTGAATACCGGGCGGGAAATAATTCACCCCTCCACTTT.

The chain recombines TRBV4-1 with TRBJ2-1, with D hard to call. The CDR3 runs 13 residues. V lost 0 bases, J lost 11 bases, and 11 bases lay in between. CDR1 is MGHRA, CDR2 YSYEKL, per germline. The CDR3 region has the DNA TGCGCCAGCAGCCAAGATCAGCCCACCAAGCAGTTCTTC. Translation gives CASSQDQPTKQFF.

A few counts support this clonotype. The rearrangement joins TRBV14 to TRBJ2-5; 9 bases line up with TRBD1. Per germline, CDR1 SGHDN and CDR2 FVKESK. The CDR3 covers 13 residues. V lost 5 bases, J lost 5 bases, and 3 bases stayed unmatched. The chain's CDR3 is CASSEQGAETQYF. The CDR3 nucleotides read TGTGCCAGCAGCGAACAGGGGGCCGAGACCCAGTACTTC.